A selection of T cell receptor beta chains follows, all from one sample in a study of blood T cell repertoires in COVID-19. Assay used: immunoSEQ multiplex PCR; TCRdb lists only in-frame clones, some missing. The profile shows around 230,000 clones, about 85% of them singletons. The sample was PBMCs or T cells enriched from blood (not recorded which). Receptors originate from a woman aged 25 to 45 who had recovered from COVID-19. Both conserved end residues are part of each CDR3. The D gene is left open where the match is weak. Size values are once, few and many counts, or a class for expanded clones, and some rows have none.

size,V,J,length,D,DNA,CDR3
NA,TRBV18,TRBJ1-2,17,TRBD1,TGTGCCAGCTCACCTATCCGAACTCCGGGACAGAACTATGGCTACACCTTC,CASSPIRTPGQNYGYTF
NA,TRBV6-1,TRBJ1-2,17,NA,TGTGCCAGCAGTGAAGCCTCGGTTAGTCAGGGCCTTTATGGCTACACCTTC,CASSEASVSQGLYGYTF
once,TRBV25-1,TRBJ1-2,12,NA,TGTGCCAGCAGTGAACGGTTGGAGGGCTACACCTTC,CASSERLEGYTF
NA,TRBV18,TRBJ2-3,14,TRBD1,TGTGCCAGCTCCGCGGGACAGGGCACAGATACGCAGTATTTT,CASSAGQGTDTQYF
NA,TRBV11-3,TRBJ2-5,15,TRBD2,TGTGCCAGCAGCTTAGGCGGGGGGGACGAAGAGACCCAGTACTTC,CASSLGGGDEETQYF
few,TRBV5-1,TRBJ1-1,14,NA,TGCGCCAGCAGCTTGTGGCAGGGGCCGACTGAAGCTTTCTTT,CASSLWQGPTEAFF
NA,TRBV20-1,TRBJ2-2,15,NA,TGCAGTGCTAGTCGAGGGCTAGCCCACACCGGGGAGCTGTTTTTT,CSASRGLAHTGELFF
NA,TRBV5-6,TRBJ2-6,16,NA,TGTGCCAGCAGCTGGGGCGCGAGGCTCGGGGCCAACGTCCTGACTTTC,CASSWGARLGANVLTF
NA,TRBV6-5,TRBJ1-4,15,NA,TGTGCCAGCAGTTACGGGGGCAGACATAATGAAAAACTGTTTTTT,CASSYGGRHNEKLFF
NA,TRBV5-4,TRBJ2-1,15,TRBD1,TGTGCCAGCAGCTTACAGGGGGCATCCTACAATGAGCAGTTCTTC,CASSLQGASYNEQFF
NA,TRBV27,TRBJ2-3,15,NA,TGTGCCGGCAGAACTCATAGCGTACGAGGAGATACGCAGTATTTT,CAGRTHSVRGDTQYF
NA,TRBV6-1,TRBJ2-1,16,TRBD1,TGTGCCAGCAGTGCGCAGCCTGGACAGGGGAACAATGAGCAGTTCTTC,CASSAQPGQGNNEQFF
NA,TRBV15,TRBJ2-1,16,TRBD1,TGTGCCACCAGCAACTCCGGACAGGGCAGATACAATGAGCAGTTCTTC,CATSNSGQGRYNEQFF
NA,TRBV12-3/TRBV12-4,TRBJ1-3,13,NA,TGTGCCAGCAGTTTAACAGGGCGTAACACCATATATTTT,CASSLTGRNTIYF
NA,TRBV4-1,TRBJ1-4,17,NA,TGCGCCAGCAGCCAAGATGGAGCCCGGGGAGCTAATGAAAAACTGTTTTTT,CASSQDGARGANEKLFF
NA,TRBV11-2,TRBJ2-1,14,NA,TGTGCCAGCAGCTTGTCTAGCTCCTACAATGAGCAGTTCTTC,CASSLSSSYNEQFF
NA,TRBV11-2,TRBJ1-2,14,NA,TGTGCCAGCAGCTTTCCGGGACTTAGAGATGGCTACACCTTC,CASSFPGLRDGYTF
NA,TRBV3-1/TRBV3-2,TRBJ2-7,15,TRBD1,TGTGCCAGCAGCCTCCGGACAGGGGGCTCTCAGGAGCAGTACTTC,CASSLRTGGSQEQYF
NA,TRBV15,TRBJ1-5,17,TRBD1,TGTGCCACCAGCAGAGAAGGGGTCGGGACAGTCAATCAGCCCCAGCATTTT,CATSREGVGTVNQPQHF
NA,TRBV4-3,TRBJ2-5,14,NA,TGCGCCAGCAGCCAAGTACTAGCATCGGAGACCCAGTACTTC,CASSQVLASETQYF
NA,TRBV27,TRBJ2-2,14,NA,TGTGCCAGCAGATTGGTTGGGGGGACCGGGGAGCTGTTTTTT,CASRLVGGTGELFF
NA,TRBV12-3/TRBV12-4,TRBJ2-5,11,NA,TGTGCCAGCAGTTCAGGAGAGACCCAGTACTTC,CASSSGETQYF
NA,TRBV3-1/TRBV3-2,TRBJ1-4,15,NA,TGTGCCAGCAGCCAAGCGGGGGGGACTAATGAAAAACTGTTTTTT,CASSQAGGTNEKLFF
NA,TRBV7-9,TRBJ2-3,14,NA,TGTGCCAGCAGCTTTTCCCAGAGCACAGATACGCAGTATTTT,CASSFSQSTDTQYF
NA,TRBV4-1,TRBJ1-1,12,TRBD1,TGCGCCAGCAGGACAGGGACGGCTGAAGCTTTCTTT,CASRTGTAEAFF
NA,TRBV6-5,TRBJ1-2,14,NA,TGTGCCAGCACTTCAGGGTCTTTACCCTATGGCTACACCTTC,CASTSGSLPYGYTF
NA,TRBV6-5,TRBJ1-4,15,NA,TGTGCCAGCAGCCTTCTACCGTTGAACAATGAAAAACTGTTTTTT,CASSLLPLNNEKLFF
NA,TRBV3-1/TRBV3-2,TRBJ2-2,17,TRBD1,TGTGCCAGATCACGGGACAGGTATTTCAGGGGCTCCGGGGAGCTGTTTTTT,CARSRDRYFRGSGELFF
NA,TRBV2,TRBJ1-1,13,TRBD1,TGTGCCAGCGGGGGACAGGGATTAGGTGAAGCTTTCTTT,CASGGQGLGEAFF
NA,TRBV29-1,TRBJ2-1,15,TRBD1,TGCAGCGCCACCTGGGGGGACAGGGAAGGGAATGAGCAGTTCTTC,CSATWGDREGNEQFF
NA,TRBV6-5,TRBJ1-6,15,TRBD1,TGTGCCAGCCGAAAAGGACAGGGGGTGAATTCACCCCTCCACTTT,CASRKGQGVNSPLHF
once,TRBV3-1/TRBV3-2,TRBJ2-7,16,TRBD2,TGTGCCAGCAGTGACTTGGGAGCGGGGGGCCCCTACGAGCAGTACTTC,CASSDLGAGGPYEQYF
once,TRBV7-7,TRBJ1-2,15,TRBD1,TGTGCCAGCAGCTTAGGACAGGGTGCTAACTATGGCTACACCTTC,CASSLGQGANYGYTF